This entry lists 2 T cell receptor beta chains sequenced from one sample in a study of blood T cell repertoires in COVID-19. The assay was immunoSEQ multiplex PCR, and TCRdb's table has in-frame clones only and misses some. The sample includes 210,000 or so clones, 65% to 85% of them seen just once. Sequencing was carried out using peripheral blood. These receptor sequences come from a woman aged 80 or older with acute or convalescent COVID-19.

This chain joins TRBV9 and TRBJ2-1; 7 positions match TRBD1. Per the germline V gene, CDR1 is SGDLS and CDR2 is YYNGEE. V lost 4 bases to trimming and J lost 6 bases; unmatched junction nucleotides: 13. The CDR3 has 16 residues. CDR3: CASSSTPGQKLNEQFF. The CDR3 nucleotides read TGTGCCAGCAGCTCTACACCGGGACAGAAACTCAATGAGCAGTTCTTC.

The rearrangement joins TRBV10-3 to TRBJ2-7; 7 positions agree with TRBD2. The CDR3 totals 13 residues. The J segment lost 6 bases and the V segment lost 1 base, leaving 3 bases of the junction unmatched. Germline CDR1 ENHRY, CDR2 SYGVKD. DNA of the CDR3: TGTGCCATCAGTGAGTGGTGGGGGGGCGAGCAGTACTTC. It codes for CAISEWWGGEQYF.